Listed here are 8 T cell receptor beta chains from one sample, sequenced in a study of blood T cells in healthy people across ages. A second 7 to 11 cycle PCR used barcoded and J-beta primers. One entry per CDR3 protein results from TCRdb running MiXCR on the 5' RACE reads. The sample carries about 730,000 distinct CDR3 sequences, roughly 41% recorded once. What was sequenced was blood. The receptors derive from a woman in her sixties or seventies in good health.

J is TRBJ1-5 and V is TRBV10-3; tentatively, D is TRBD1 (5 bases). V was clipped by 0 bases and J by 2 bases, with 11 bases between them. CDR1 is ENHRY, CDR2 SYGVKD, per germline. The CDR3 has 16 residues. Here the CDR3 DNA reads TGTGCCATCAGTGAGTCTAAAGGGGAGGGCAATCAGCCCCAGCATTTT. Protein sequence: CAISESKGEGNQPQHF.

The CDR3 region has the DNA TGTGCCAGCAGCGTAGCTTACCGGGGGGAGGCCCAGTACTTC. It is translated as CASSVAYRGEAQYF. The J gene is TRBJ2-5, the V gene TRBV9, with 7 nucleotides matching TRBD2. V lost 0 bases to trimming and J lost 9 bases; unmatched junction nucleotides: 8. Looked up from germline, CDR1 is SGDLS and CDR2 is YYNGEE. CDR3 length equals 14 residues.

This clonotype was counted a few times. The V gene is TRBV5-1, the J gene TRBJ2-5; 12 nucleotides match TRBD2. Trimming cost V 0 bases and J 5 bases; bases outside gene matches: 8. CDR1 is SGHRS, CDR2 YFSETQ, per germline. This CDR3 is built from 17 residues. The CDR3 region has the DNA TGCGCCAGCAGCTTGGAAGGGACTAGCGGGTTATGGGAGACCCAGTACTTC. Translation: CASSLEGTSGLWETQYF.

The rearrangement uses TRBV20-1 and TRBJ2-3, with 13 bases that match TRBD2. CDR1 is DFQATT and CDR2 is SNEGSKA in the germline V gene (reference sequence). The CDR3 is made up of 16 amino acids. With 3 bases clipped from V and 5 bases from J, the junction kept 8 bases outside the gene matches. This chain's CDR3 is CSASPGLAGEGDTQYF. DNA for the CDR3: TGCAGTGCTAGCCCCGGACTAGCGGGAGAGGGAGATACGCAGTATTTT.

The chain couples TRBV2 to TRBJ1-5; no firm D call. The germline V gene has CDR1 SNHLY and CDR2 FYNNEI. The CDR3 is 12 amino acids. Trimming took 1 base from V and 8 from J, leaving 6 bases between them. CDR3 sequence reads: CASSEVREPQHF. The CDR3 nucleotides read TGTGCCAGCAGTGAAGTCCGGGAGCCCCAGCATTTT.

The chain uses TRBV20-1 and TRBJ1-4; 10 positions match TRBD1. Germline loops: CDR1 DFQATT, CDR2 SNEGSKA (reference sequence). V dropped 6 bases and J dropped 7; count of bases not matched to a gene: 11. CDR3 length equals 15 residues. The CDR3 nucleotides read TGCAGTGCCGACACCGCACGGACAGGGGGTGAAAAACTGTTTTTT. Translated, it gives CSADTARTGGEKLFF.

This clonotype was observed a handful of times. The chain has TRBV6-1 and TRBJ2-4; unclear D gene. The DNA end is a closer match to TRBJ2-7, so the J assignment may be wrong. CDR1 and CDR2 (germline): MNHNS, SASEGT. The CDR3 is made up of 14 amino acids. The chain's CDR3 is CASSTTDGTYEQYF. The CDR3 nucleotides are TGTGCCAGCAGTACCACGGACGGCACCTACGAGCAGTACTTC.

CDR3 DNA sequence: TGCAGTGCTCACACCCCAGAAAAATGGGGAAACACTGAAGCTTTCTTT. Translation: CSAHTPEKWGNTEAFF. The chain has TRBV20-1 and TRBJ1-1; D ambiguous. Germline CDR1 is DFQATT and CDR2 is SNEGSKA (reference sequence). V shed 5 bases and J shed 2 bases, with 21 bases lying between them. The CDR3 has 16 residues.